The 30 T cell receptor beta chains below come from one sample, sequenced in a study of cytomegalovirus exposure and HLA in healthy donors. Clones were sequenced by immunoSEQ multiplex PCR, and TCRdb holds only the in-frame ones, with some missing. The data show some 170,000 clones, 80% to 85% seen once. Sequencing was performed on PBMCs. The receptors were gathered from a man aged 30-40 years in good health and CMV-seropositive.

The CDR3 here is CASSLLAGSPQTQYF. The CDR3 DNA is TGCGCCAGCAGCCTACTAGCGGGATCCCCCCAGACCCAGTACTTC. V is TRBV5-1 and J is TRBJ2-5; 10 bases map to TRBD2. Trimming cost V 4 bases and J 6 bases; bases outside gene matches: 9. The CDR3 consists of 15 residues. CDR1 and CDR2 (germline): SGHRS, YFSETQ. Supplemented by reference TRBV5-1 and TRBJ2-5, the full variable domain reads KAGVTQTPRYLIKTRGQQVTLSCSPISGHRSVSWYQQTPGQGLQFLFEYFSETQRNKGNFPGRFSGRQFSNSRSEMNVSTLELGDSALYLCASSLLAGSPQTQYFGPGTRLLVL.

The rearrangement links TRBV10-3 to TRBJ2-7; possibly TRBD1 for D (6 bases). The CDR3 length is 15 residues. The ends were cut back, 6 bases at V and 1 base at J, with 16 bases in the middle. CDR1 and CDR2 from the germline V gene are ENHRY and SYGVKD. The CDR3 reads CAISGRQDRSYEQYF. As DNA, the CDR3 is TGTGCCATCAGCGGTAGACAGGACCGATCCTACGAGCAGTACTTC.

CDR3 region: CASSPSQGSNQPQHF. The CDR3 DNA reads as TGTGCCAGCTCACCATCACAGGGAAGCAATCAGCCCCAGCATTTT. The chain employs TRBV18 and TRBJ1-5; a possible D gene is TRBD1 (6 bases). The CDR3 contains 15 residues. Trimming took 2 bases from V and 1 from J, leaving 9 bases between them. The germline CDR1 and CDR2 sequences are KGHSH and LQKENI.

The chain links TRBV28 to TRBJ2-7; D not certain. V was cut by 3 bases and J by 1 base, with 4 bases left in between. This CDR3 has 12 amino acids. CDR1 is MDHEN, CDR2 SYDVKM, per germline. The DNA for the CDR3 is TGTGCCAGCAGTTTCCCGTCCTACGAGCAGTACTTC. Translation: CASSFPSYEQYF. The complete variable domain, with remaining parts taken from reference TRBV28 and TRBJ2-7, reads DVKVTQSSRYLVKRTGEKVFLECVQDMDHENMFWYRQDPGLGLRLIYFSYDVKMKEKGDIPEGYSVSREKKERFSLILESASTNQTSMYLCASSFPSYEQYFGPGTRLTVT.

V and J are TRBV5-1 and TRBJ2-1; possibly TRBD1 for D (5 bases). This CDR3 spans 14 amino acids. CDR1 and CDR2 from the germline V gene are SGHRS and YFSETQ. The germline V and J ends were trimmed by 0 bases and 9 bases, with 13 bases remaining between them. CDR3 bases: TGCGCCAGCAGCTTGGTGGGGCCCGCTGGTGAGCAGTTCTTC. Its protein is CASSLVGPAGEQFF.

The CDR3 DNA reads as TGTGCCAGCAGCTCTCTTTTACAGGGGATTCCCACTGAAGCTTTCTTT. Protein sequence: CASSSLLQGIPTEAFF. The chain recombines TRBV13 with TRBJ1-1; TRBD1 matches at 7 bases. Germline loops: CDR1 PRHDT, CDR2 FYEKMQ (reference sequence). The CDR3 runs to 16 residues. V shed 4 bases and J 4 bases; nucleotides not matched to a gene: 12.

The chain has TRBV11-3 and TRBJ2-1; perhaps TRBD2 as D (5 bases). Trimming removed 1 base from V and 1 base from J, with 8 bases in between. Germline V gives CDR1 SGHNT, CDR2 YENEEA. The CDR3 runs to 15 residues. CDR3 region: CASSLVGGSYNEQFF. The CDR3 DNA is TGTGCCAGCAGCTTAGTCGGCGGGTCCTACAATGAGCAGTTCTTC.

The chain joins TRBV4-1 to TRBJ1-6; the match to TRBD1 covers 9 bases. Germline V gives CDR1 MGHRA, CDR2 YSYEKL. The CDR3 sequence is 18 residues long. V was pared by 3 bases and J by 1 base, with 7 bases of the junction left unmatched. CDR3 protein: CASSQPGTGLSYNSPLHF. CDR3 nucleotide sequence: TGCGCCAGCAGCCAGCCCGGGACAGGGCTGTCCTATAATTCACCCCTCCACTTT.

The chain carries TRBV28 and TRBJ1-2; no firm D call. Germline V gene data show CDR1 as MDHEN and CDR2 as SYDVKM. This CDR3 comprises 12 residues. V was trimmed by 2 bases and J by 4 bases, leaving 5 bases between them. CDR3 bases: TGTGCCAGCAGTTTAATGGCCTATGGCTACACCTTC. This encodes CASSLMAYGYTF.

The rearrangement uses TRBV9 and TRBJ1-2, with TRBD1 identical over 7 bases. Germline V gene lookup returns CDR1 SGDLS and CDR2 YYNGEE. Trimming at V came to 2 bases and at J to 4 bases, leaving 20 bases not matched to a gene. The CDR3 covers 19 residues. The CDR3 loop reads CASSVGERYMTGRFYGYTF. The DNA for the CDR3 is TGTGCCAGCAGCGTGGGGGAGAGGTACATGACAGGGAGGTTCTATGGCTACACCTTC.

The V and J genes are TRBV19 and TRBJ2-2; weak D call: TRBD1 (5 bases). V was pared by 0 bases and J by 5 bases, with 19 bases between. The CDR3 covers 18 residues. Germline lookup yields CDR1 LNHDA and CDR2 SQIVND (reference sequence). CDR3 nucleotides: TGTGCCAGTAGTATAGATTCGGGCAGCCCTAAGGGGACCGGGGAGCTGTTTTTT. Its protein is CASSIDSGSPKGTGELFF.

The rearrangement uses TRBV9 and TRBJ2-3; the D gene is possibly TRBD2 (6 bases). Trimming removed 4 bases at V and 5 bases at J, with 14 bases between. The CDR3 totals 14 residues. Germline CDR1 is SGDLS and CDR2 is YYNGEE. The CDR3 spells CASSFSGRGDTQYF. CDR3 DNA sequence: TGTGCCAGCAGCTTTAGCGGCAGAGGAGATACGCAGTATTTT. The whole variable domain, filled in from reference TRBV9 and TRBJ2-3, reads DSGVTQTPKHLITATGQRVTLRCSPRSGDLSVYWYQQSLDQGLQFLIQYYNGEERAKGNILERFSAQQFPDLHSELNLSSLELGDSALYFCASSFSGRGDTQYFGPGTRLTVL.

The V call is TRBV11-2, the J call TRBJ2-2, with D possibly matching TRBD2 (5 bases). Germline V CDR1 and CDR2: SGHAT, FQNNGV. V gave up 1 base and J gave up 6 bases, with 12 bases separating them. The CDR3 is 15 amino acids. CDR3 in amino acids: CASSLGPARAGELFF. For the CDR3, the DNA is TGTGCCAGCAGCTTAGGCCCCGCGCGGGCCGGGGAGCTGTTTTTT.

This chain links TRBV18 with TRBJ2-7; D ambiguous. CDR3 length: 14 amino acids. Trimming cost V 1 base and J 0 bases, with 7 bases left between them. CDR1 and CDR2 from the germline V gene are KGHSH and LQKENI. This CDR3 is CASSPLLFSYEQYF. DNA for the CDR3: TGTGCCAGCTCACCACTCTTGTTCTCCTACGAGCAGTACTTC.

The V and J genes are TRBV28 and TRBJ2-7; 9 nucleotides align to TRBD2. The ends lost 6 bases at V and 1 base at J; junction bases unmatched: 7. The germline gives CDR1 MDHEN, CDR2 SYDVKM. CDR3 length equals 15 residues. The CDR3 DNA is TGTGCCAGCAGCTTAGCGGGAGAAGGGTCCTACGAGCAGTACTTC. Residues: CASSLAGEGSYEQYF.

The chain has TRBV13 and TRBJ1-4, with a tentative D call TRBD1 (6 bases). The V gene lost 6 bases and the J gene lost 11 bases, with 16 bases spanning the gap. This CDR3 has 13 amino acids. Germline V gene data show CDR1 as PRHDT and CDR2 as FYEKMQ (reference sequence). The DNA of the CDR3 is TGTGCCAGCAGACGGGGGGGCAGGGACAAACTGTTTTTT. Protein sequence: CASRRGGRDKLFF.

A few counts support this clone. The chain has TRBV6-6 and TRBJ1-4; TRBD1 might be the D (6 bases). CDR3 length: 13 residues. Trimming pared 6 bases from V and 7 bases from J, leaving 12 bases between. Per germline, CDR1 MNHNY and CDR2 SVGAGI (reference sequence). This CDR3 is CASRRQEGEKLFF. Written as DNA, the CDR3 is TGTGCCAGCAGGCGACAGGAAGGTGAAAAACTGTTTTTT.

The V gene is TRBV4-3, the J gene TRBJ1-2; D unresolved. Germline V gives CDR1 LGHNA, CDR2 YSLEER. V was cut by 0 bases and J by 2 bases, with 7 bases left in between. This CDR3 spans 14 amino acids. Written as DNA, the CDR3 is TGCGCCAGCAGCCAAGAATACGGGAACTATGGCTACACCTTC. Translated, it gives CASSQEYGNYGYTF.

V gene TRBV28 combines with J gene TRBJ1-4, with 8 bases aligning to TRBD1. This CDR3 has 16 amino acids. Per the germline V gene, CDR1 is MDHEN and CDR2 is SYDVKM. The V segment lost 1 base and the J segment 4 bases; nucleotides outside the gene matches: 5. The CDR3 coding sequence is TGTGCCAGCAGTTTATCAGGGGGCTGGGATAATGAAAAACTGTTTTTT. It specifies CASSLSGGWDNEKLFF.

CDR3 coding DNA: TGTGCCAGCAGCTTAGAGGCTGACAATGAGCAGTTCTTC. Amino acids: CASSLEADNEQFF. This chain uses TRBV7-3 with TRBJ2-1; D is unclear. Germline V gene data show CDR1 as SGHTA and CDR2 as FQGTGA. V shed 2 bases and J shed 5 bases, with 7 bases lying between them. The CDR3 sequence is 13 residues long.

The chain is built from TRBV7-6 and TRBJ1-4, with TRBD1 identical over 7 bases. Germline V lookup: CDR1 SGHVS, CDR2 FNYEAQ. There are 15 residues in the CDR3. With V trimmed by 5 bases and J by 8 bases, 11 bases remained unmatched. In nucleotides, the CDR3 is TGTGCCAGCAGCATCCGACAGGGTGTATGGGAAAAACTGTTTTTT. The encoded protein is CASSIRQGVWEKLFF.

CDR3 region: CASSLGLGNTGELFF. Written as DNA, the CDR3 is TGTGCCAGCAGCTTGGGCCTCGGGAACACCGGGGAGCTGTTTTTT. This chain joins TRBV7-2 and TRBJ2-2; D uncertain. This CDR3 spans 15 amino acids. Per the germline V gene, CDR1 is SGHTA and CDR2 is FQGNSA. With 3 bases removed from V and 1 base from J, the gap between germline ends came to 9 bases.

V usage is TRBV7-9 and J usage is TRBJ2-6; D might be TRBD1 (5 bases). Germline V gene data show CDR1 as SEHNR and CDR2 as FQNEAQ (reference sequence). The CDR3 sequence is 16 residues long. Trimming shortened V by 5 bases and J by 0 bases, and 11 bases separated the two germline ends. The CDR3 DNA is TGTGCCAGCAGCATAACAGGTCCCTCTGGGGCCAACGTCCTGACTTTC. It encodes CASSITGPSGANVLTF.

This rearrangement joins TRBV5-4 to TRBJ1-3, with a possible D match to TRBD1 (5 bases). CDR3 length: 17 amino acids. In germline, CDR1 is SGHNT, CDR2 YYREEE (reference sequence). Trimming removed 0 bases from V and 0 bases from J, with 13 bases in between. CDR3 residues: CASSLGGRASSGNTIYF. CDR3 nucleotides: TGTGCCAGCAGCTTGGGGGGCAGGGCTAGCTCTGGAAACACCATATATTTT.

The CDR3 DNA sequence: TGTGCCAGTAGTAAGAGGTGGACTGAGTCCTACGAGCAGTACTTC. Protein sequence: CASSKRWTESYEQYF. V and J are TRBV19 and TRBJ2-7, with TRBD2 as a possible D gene (5 bases). Germline loops: CDR1 LNHDA, CDR2 SQIVND (reference sequence). V shed 4 bases and J shed 1 base, with 14 bases lying between them. This CDR3 spans 15 amino acids. The full variable domain, in which reference TRBV19 and TRBJ2-7 provide the parts outside the CDR3, is DGGITQSPKYLFRKEGQNVTLSCEQNLNHDAMYWYRQDPGQGLRLIYYSQIVNDFQKGDIAEGYSVSREKKESFPLTVTSAQKNPTAFYLCASSKRWTESYEQYFGPGTRLTVT.

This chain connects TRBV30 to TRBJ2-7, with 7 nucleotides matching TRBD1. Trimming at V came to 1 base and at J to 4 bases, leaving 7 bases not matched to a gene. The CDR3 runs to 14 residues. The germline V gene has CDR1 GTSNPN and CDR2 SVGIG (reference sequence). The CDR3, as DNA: TGTGCCTGGAGTGAGGGGACAGTTATATACGAGCAGTACTTC. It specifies CAWSEGTVIYEQYF.

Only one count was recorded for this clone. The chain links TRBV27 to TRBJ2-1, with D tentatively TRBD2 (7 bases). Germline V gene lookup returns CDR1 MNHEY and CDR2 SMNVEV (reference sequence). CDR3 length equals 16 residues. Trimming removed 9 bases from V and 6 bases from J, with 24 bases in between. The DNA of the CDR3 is TGTGCCAGAGTTCCCTCTACGGCGGGGGCCCGCAATGAGCAGTTCTTC. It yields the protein CARVPSTAGARNEQFF.

In DNA form, the CDR3 reads TGTGCCAGCAGTGCCCAGACAGGTTTGGGGTACACAGATACGCAGTATTTT. Encoded protein: CASSAQTGLGYTDTQYF. The genes are TRBV6-1 and TRBJ2-3, with TRBD1 as a possible D gene (6 bases). The CDR3 runs 17 residues. The V gene lost 4 bases and the J gene lost 2 bases, with 19 bases spanning the gap. Germline loops: CDR1 MNHNS, CDR2 SASEGT.

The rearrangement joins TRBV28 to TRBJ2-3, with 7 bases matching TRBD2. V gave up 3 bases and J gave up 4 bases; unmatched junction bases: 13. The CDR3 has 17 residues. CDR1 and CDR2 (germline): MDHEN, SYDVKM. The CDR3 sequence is CASSFLGEGAGSDTQYF. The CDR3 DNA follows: TGTGCCAGCAGTTTCTTGGGGGAGGGCGCGGGGTCAGATACGCAGTATTTT. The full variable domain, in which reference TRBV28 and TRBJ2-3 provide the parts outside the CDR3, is DVKVTQSSRYLVKRTGEKVFLECVQDMDHENMFWYRQDPGLGLRLIYFSYDVKMKEKGDIPEGYSVSREKKERFSLILESASTNQTSMYLCASSFLGEGAGSDTQYFGPGTRLTVL.

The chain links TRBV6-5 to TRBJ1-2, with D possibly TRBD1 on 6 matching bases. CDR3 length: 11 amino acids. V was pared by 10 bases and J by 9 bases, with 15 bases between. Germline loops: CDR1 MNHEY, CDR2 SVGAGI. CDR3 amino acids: CATGGPGSYTF. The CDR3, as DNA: TGTGCCACCGGGGGGCCAGGGAGCTACACCTTC.